The present T cell receptor (beta chain) was sequenced within a study of OX40 agonist ivuxolimab in advanced cancers. The wider study: Eligibility admitted prior anti-PD-1, anti-PD-L1 or anti-CTLA-4 therapy; 35% to 40% had some.

The table came from immunoSEQ multiplex PCR; TCRdb's copy has only in-frame clones and leaves some out. The sample consists of about 94,000 clones, around 86% of them appearing once. Study-wide results and caveats: Individuals who were partial responders at 0.1-3.0 mg/kg had clonal expansion that ranked among the lowest. Antigens targeted by the expanded peripheral T cells were not determined.

This clone has just one count. Antigen specificity is unknown. Material: CD4+ or CD8+ T cells sorted from blood, obtained in a trial of the OX40 agonist ivuxolimab. This TCR came from an adult with an advanced solid tumor such as melanoma, head and neck, liver or kidney cancer.

Here the CDR3 reads CASQGNTIYF. Here the CDR3 DNA reads TGTGCCAGCCAGGGGAACACCATATATTTT. The V gene is TRBV6-6, the J gene TRBJ1-3; tentative D call: TRBD1 (6 bases). Trimming shortened V by 8 bases and J by 7 bases, and 6 bases separated the two germline ends. Germline CDR1 and CDR2: MNHNY and SVGAGI (reference sequence). The CDR3 consists of 10 residues.